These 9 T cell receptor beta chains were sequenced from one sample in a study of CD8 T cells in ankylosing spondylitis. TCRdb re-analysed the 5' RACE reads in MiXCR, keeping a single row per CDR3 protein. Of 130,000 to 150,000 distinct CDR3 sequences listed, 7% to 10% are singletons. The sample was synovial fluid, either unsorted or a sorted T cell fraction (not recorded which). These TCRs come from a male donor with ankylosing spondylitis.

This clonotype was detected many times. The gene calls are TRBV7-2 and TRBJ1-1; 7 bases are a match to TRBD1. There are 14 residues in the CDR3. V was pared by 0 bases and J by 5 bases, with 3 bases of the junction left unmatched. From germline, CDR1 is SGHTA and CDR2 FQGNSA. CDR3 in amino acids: CASSLATQGTEAFF. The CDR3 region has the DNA TGTGCCAGCAGCTTAGCGACACAGGGGACTGAAGCTTTCTTT.

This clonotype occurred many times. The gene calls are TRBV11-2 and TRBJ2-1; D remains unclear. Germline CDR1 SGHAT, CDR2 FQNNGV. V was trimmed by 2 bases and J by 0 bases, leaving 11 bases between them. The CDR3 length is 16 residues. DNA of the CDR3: TGTGCCAGCAGCTTATCCCCTAGTATCTCCTACAATGAGCAGTTCTTC. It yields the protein CASSLSPSISYNEQFF.

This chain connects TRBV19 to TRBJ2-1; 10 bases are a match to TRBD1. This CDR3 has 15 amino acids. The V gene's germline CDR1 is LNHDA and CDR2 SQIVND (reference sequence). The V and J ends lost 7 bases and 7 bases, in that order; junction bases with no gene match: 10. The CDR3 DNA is TGTGCCAGTACTACCGGACAGGGGGTGTCGAATGAGCAGTTCTTC. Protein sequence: CASTTGQGVSNEQFF.

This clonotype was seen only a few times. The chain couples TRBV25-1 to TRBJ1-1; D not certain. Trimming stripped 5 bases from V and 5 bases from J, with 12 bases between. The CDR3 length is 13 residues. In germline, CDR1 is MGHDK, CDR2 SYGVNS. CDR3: CASSRPEDTEAFF. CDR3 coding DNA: TGTGCCAGCAGTCGTCCTGAAGATACTGAAGCTTTCTTT.

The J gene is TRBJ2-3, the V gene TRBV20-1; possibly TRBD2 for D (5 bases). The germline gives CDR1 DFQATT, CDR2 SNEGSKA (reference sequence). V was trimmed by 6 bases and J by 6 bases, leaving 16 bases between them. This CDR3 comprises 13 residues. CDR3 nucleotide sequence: TGCAGTGCGCCGAGAGGGCCGTGGGATACGCAGTATTTT. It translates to CSAPRGPWDTQYF.

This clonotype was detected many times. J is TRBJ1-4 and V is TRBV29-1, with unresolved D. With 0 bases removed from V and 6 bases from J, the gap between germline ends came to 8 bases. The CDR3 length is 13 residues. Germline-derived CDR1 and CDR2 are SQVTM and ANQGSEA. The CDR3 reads CSVEEGADEKLFF. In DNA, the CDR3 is TGCAGCGTTGAAGAGGGTGCGGATGAAAAACTGTTTTTT.

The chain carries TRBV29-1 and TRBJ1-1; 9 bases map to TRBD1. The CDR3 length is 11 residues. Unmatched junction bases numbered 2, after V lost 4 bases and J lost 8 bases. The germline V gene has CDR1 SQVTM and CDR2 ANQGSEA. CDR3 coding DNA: TGCAGCGTTGCCGGGACAGGGGAAGCTTTCTTT. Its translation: CSVAGTGEAFF.

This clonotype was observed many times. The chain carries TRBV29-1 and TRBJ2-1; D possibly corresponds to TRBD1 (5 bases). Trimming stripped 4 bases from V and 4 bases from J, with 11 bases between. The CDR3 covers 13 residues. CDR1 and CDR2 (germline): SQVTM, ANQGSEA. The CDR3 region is CSVGAGIYNEQFF. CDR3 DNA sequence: TGCAGCGTTGGCGCAGGGATTTACAATGAGCAGTTCTTC.

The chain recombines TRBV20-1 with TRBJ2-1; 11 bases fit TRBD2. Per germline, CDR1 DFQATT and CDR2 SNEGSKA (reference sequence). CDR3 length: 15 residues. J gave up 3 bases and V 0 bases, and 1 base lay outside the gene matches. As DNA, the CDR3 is TGCAGTGCTAGAGACGGGACTAGCGGCTACAATGAGCAGTTCTTC. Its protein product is CSARDGTSGYNEQFF.